This TCR beta chain is from a study of T cells in women clearing cervical HPV infection. Study-level results: Richness differences could reflect unmeasured T-cell content per sample.

Note on this clone: Its antigen is not known. The read finishes 3 residues shy of the CDR3 end, and the germline J gene is used to complete it.

Libraries were prepared by immunoSEQ multiplex PCR; TCRdb keeps only in-frame clonotypes and omits some of them. Found here are tens of thousands of clones; the top ten clones hold roughly 5.2%. In germline, CDR1 is MNHGY, CDR2 SAAAGT. This CDR3 is 10 amino acids long. Trimming left V 10 bases short and J 4 bases short, with 8 bases between. Sample: blood buffy coat. The clonotype was recovered from a woman aged 18 to 75 with a cervical HPV16 infection that either progressed to CIN3+ or cleared (not recorded which). V gene TRBV6-8 combines with J gene TRBJ2-7; D is uncertain. Incomplete CDR3 DNA: TGTGCCATCTTTTCTTACGAG. Translated, it gives CAIFSYE. The CDR3 in its entirety is CAIFSYEQYF.